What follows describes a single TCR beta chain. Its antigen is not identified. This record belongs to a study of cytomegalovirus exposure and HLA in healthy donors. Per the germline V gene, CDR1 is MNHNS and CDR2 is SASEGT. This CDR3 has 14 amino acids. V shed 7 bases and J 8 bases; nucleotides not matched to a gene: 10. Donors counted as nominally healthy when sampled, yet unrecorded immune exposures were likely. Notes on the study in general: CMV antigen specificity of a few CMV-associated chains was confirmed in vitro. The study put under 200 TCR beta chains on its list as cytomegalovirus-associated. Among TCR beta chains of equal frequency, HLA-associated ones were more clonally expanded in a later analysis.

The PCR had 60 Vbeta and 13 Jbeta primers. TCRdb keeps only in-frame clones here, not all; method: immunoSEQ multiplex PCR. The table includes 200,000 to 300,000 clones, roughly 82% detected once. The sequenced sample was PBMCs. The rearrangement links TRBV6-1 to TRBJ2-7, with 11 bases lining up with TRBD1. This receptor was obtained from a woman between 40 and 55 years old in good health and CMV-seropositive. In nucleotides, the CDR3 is TGTGCCAGCACGTCGGGACAGGGGGTGGAAAAGCAGTACTTC. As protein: CASTSGQGVEKQYF.